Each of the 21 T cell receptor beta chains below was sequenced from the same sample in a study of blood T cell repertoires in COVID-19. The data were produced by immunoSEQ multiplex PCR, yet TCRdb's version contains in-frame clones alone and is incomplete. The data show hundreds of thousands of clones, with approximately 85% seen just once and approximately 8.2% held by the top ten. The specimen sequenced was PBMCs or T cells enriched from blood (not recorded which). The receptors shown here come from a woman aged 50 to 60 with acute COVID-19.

In DNA form, the CDR3 reads TGTGCCAGCAGCTTAGAGGACAGAAGCGGAGAAAAACTGTTTTTT. Translation gives CASSLEDRSGEKLFF. The chain carries TRBV11-3 and TRBJ1-4, with D perhaps matching TRBD1 (6 bases). The germline CDR1 and CDR2 sequences are SGHNT and YENEEA. Trimming shortened V by 0 bases and J by 8 bases, and 13 bases separated the two germline ends. CDR3 length equals 15 residues. Drawing the rest from reference TRBV11-3 and TRBJ1-4, the complete variable domain is EAGVVQSPRYKIIEKKQPVAFWCNPISGHNTLYWYLQNLGQGPELLIRYENEEAVDDSQLPKDRFSAERLKGVDSTLKIQPAELGDSAVYLCASSLEDRSGEKLFFGSGTQLSVL.

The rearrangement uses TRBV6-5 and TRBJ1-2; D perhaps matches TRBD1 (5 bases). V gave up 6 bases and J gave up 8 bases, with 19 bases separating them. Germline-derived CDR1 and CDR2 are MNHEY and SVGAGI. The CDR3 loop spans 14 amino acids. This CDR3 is CASRSGTSSGGYTF. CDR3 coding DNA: TGTGCCAGCAGAAGCGGGACTTCCTCCGGGGGCTACACCTTC.

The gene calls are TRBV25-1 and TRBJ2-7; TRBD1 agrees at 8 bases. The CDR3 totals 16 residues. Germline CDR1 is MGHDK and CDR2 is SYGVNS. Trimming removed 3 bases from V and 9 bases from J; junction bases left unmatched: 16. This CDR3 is CASSDLSGTGFGVQYF. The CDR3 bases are TGTGCCAGCAGTGATTTGTCCGGGACAGGATTTGGAGTGCAGTACTTC.

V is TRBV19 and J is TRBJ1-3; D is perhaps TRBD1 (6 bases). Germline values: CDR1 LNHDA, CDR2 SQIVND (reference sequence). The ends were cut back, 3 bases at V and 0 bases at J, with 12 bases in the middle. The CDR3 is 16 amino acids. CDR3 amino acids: CASSIKGQISGNTIYF. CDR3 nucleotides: TGTGCCAGTAGTATTAAAGGACAGATCTCTGGAAACACCATATATTTT.

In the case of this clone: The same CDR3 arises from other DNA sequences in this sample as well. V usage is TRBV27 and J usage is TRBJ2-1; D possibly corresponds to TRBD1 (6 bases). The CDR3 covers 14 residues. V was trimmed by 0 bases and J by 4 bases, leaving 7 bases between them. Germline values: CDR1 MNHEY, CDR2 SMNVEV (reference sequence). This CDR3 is CASSLSGGYNEQFF. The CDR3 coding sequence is TGTGCCAGCAGTTTATCAGGGGGTTACAATGAGCAGTTCTTC.

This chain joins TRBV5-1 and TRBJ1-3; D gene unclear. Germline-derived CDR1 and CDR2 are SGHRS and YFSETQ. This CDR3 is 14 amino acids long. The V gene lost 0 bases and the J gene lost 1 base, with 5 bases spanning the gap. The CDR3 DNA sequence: TGCGCCAGCAGCTTGGATTTATCTGGAAACACCATATATTTT. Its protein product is CASSLDLSGNTIYF.

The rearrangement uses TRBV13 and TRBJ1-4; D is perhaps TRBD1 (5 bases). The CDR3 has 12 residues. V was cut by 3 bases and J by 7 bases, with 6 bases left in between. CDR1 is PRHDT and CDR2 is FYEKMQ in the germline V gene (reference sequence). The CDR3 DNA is TGTGCCAGCAGCTTTAGGGGTGAAAAACTGTTTTTT. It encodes CASSFRGEKLFF.

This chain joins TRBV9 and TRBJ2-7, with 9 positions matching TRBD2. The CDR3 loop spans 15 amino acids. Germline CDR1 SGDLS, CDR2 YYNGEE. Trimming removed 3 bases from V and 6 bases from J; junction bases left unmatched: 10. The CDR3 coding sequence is TGTGCCAGCAGCGCCCGGGCTAGCGGGGTGTCCGAGCAGTACTTC. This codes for CASSARASGVSEQYF.

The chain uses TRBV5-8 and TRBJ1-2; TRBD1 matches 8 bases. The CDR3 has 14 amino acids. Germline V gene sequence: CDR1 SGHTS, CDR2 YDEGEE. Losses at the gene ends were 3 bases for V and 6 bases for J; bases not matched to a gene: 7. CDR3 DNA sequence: TGTGCCAGCAGCTCCGACTGGGACAGGAATGGCTACACCTTC. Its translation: CASSSDWDRNGYTF. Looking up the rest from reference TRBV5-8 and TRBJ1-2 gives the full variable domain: EAGVTQSPTHLIKTRGQQATLRCSPISGHTSVYWYQQALGLGLQFLLWYDEGEERNRGNFPPRFSGRQFPNYSSELNVNALELEDSALYLCASSSDWDRNGYTFGSGTRLTVV.

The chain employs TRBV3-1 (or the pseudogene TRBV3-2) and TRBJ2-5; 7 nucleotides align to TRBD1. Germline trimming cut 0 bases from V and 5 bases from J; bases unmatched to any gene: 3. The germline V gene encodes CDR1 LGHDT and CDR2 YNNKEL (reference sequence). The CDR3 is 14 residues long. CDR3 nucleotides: TGTGCCAGCAGCCAAGATAACAGGGGTGAGACCCAGTACTTC. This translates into CASSQDNRGETQYF.

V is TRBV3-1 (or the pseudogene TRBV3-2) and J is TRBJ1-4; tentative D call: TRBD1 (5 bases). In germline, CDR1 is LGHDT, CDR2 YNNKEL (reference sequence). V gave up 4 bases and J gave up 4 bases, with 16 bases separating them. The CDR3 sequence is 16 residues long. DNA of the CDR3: TGTGCCAGCAGCCCCTCGGTCGGGGGGGTTAATGAAAAACTGTTTTTT. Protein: CASSPSVGGVNEKLFF.

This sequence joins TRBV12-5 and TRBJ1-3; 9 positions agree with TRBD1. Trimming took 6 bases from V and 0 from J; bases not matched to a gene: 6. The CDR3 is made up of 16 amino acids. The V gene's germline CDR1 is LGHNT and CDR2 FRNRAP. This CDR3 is CASGYGQGISGNTIYF. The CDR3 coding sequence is TGTGCTAGTGGCTACGGACAGGGGATCTCTGGAAACACCATATATTTT.

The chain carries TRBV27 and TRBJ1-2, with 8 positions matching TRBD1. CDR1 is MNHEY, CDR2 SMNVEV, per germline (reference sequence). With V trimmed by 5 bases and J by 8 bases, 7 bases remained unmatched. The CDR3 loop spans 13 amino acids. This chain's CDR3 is CASSPQGVGGYTF. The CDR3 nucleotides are TGTGCCAGCAGTCCACAGGGGGTCGGGGGCTACACCTTC.

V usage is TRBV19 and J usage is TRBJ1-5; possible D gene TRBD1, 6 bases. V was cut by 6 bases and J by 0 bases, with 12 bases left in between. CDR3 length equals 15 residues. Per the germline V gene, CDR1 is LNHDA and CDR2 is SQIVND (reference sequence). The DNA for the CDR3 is TGTGCCAGTAGACTCGGACAGAATAGCAATCAGCCCCAGCATTTT. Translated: CASRLGQNSNQPQHF.

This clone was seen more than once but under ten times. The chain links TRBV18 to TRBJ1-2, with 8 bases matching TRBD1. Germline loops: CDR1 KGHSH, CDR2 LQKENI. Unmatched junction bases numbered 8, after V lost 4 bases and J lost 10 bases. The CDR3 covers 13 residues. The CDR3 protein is CASSQDRVTDYTF. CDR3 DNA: TGTGCCAGCTCACAGGACAGGGTAACAGACTACACCTTC.

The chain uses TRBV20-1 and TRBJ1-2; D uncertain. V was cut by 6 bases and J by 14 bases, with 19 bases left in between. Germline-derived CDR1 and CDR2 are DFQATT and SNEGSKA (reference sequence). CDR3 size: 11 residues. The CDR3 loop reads CSASQVYGDTF. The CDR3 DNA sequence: TGCAGTGCGTCCCAGGTCTATGGTGATACCTTC.

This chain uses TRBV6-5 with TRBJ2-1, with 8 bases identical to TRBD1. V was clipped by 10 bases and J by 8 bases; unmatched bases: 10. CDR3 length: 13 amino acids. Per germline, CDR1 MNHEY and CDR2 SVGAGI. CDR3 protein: CATVRDRFDEQFF. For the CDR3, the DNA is TGTGCCACCGTACGGGACAGGTTCGATGAGCAGTTCTTC.

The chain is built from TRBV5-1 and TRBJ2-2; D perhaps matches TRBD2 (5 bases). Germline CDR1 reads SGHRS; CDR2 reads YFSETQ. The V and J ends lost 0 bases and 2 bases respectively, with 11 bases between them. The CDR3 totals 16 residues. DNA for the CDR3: TGCGCCAGCAGCTTGGAACCCGGGGTTAACACCGGGGAGCTGTTTTTT. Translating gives CASSLEPGVNTGELFF.

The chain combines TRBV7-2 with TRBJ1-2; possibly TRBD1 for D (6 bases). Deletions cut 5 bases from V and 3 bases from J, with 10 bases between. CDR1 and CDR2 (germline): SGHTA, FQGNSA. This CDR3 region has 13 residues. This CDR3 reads CASSPRQDYGYTF. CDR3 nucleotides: TGTGCCAGCAGCCCTCGACAGGACTATGGCTACACCTTC.

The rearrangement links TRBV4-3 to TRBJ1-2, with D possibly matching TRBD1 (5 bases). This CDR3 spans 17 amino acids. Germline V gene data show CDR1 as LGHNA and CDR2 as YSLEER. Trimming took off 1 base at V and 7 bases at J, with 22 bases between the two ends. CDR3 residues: CASSQGLGAAQEGGYTF. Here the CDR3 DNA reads TGCGCCAGCAGCCAAGGGCTTGGGGCAGCCCAAGAAGGTGGCTACACCTTC.

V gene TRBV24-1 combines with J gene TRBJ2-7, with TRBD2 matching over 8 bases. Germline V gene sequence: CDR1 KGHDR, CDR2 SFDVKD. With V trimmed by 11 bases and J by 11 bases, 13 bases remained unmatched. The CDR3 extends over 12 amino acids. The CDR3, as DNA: TGTGCCAGCTCCAATCGGGGGGGTTTAGAGTACTTC. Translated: CASSNRGGLEYF.